This T cell receptor (beta chain) was identified during a study of high-grade serous ovarian cancer treatment subgroups. For the study at large: Each sample yielded on average 7,494 unique TCR beta rearrangements from 11,000 to 15,000 reads.

The V gene lost 5 bases and the J gene lost 3 bases, with 17 bases spanning the gap. The germline gives CDR1 MDHEN, CDR2 SYDVKM. The CDR3 is made up of 15 amino acids. Study-level findings and limits: CDR1 and CDR2 were left unanalyzed; analyses focused on CDR3. These tumor repertoires lack spatial information from bulk sequencing. Tumors within one patient showed repertoire similarity of roughly 0.095 to 0.8.

Tumor samples were taken before definitive surgery or chemotherapy. Produced via immunoSEQ multiplex PCR; TCRdb's table is partial and in-frame only. The sample lists thousands of clones, around 75% occurring once. A remark on this clone: Its antigen is unidentified.

The chain has TRBV28 and TRBJ2-7; a possible D gene is TRBD2 (5 bases). This sequence was found in a human donor with high-grade serous ovarian cancer. Sequencing used tumor tissue. CDR3 amino acids: CASSHDGVPLYEQYF. CDR3 coding DNA: TGTGCCAGCAGTCACGACGGGGTCCCTCTCTACGAGCAGTACTTC.